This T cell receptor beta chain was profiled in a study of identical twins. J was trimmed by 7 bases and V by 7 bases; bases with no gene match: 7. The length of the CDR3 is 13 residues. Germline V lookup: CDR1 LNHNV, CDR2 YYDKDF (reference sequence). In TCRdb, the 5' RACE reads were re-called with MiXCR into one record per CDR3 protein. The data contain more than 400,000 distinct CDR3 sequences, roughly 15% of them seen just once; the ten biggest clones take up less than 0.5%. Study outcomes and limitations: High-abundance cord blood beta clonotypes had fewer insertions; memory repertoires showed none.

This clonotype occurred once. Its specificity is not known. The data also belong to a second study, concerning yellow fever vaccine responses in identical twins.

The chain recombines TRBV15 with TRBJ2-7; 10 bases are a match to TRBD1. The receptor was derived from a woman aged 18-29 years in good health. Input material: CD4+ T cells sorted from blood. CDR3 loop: CATTADRGREQYF. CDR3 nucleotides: TGTGCCACCACCGCGGACAGGGGGAGGGAGCAGTACTTC.